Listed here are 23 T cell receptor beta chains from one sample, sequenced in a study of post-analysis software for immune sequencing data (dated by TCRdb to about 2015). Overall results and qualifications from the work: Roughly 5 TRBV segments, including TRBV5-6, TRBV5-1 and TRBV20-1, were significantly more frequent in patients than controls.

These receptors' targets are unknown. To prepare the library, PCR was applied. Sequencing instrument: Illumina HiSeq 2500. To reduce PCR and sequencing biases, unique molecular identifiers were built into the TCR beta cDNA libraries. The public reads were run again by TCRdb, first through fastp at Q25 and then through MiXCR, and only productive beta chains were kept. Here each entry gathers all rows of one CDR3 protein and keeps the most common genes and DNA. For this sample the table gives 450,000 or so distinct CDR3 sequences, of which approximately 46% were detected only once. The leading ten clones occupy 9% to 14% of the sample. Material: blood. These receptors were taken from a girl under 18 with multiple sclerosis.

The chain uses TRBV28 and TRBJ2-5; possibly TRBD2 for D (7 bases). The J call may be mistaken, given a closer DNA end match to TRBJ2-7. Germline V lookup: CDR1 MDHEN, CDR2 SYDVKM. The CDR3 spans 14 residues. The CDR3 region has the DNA TGTGCCAGCACCTTGGGGCAGGGGAGGGACGAGCAGTACTTC. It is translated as CASTLGQGRDEQYF.

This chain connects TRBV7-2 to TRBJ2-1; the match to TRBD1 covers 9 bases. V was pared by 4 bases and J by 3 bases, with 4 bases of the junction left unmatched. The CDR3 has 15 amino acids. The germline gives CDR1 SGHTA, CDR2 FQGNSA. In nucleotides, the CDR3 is TGTGCCAGCAGCTACGGGGACAGGGACTACAATGAGCAGTTCTTC. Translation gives CASSYGDRDYNEQFF.

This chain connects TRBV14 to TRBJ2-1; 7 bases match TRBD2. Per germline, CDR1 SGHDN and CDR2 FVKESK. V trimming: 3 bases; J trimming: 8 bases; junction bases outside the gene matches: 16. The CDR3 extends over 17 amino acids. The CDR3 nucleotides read TGTGCCAGCAGCCAGGGGGGGGACCGACTAGAGCGCCATGAGCAGTTCTTC. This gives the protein CASSQGGDRLERHEQFF.

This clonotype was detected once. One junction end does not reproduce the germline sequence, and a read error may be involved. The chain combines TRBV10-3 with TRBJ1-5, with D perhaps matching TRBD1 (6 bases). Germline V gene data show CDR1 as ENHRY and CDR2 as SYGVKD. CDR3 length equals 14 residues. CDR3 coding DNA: TGTGCCGTCAGTGAGGGGGGGGCCAATCAGCCCCAGCATTTT. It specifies CAVSEGGANQPQHF.

The CDR3 loop is CASSEHGPDSNQPQHF. The CDR3 nucleotides read TGTGCCAGCAGCGAACACGGGCCAGATAGCAATCAGCCCCAGCATTTT. This chain connects TRBV7-9 to TRBJ1-5; D gene uncertain. Germline lookup yields CDR1 SEHNR and CDR2 FQNEAQ (reference sequence). This CDR3 region has 16 residues. Trimming took off 5 bases at V and 0 bases at J, with 14 bases between the two ends.

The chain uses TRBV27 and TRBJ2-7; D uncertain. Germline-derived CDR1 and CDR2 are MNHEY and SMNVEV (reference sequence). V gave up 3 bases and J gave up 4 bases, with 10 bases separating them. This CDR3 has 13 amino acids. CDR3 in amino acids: CASSFLSPYEQYF. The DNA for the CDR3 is TGTGCCAGCAGTTTTTTGTCGCCTTACGAGCAGTACTTC.

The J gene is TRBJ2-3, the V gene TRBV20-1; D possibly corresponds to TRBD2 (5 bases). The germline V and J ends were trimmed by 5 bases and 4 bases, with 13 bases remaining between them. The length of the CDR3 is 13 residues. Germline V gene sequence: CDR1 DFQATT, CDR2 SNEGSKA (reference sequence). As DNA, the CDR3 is TGCAGTGCTGAGGGAGATAATGCAGATACGCAGTATTTT. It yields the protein CSAEGDNADTQYF.

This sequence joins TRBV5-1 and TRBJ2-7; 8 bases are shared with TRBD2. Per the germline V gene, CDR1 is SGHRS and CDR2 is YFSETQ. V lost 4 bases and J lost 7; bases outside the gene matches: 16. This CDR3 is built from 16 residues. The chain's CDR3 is CASSPGALAGYDEQYF. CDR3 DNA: TGCGCCAGCAGCCCGGGGGCCCTAGCGGGCTATGATGAGCAGTACTTC.

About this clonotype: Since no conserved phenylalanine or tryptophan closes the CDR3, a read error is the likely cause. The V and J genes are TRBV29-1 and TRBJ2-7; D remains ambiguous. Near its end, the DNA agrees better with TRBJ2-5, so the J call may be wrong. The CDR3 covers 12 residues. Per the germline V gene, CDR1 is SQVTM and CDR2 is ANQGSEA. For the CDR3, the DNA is TGCAGCGTGGAAACAGTGGGGAAGACCCAGTACTGC. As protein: CSVETVGKTQYC.

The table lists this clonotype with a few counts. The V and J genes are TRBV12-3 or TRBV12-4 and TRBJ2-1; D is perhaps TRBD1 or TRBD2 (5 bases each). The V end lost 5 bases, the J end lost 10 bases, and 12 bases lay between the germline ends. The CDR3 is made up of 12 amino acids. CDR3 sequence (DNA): TGTGCCAGCAGTCTCCCCGGGACCGAGCAGTTCTTC. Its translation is CASSLPGTEQFF.

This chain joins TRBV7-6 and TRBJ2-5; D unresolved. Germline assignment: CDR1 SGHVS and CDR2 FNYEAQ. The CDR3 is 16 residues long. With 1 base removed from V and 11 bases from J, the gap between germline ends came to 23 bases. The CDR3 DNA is TGTGCCAGCAGCTTAGTCCCCGAAGACCCCCGTGAGAAGCAGTACTTC. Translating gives CASSLVPEDPREKQYF.

The chain's CDR3 is CASSLDLDQEKLFF. The CDR3 bases are TGTGCCAGCAGCTTGGACTTGGACCAGGAAAAACTGTTTTTT. J is TRBJ1-4 and V is TRBV7-9; D unclear. This CDR3 comprises 14 residues. CDR1 is SEHNR and CDR2 is FQNEAQ in the germline V gene (reference sequence). Trimming shortened V by 3 bases and J by 8 bases, and 13 bases separated the two germline ends.

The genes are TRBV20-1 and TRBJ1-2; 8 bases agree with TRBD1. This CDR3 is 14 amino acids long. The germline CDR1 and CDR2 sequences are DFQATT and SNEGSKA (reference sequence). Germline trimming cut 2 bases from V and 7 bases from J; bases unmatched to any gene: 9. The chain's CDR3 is CSARNGQGAGGYTF. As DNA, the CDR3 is TGCAGTGCTAGAAACGGGCAGGGGGCGGGTGGCTACACCTTC.

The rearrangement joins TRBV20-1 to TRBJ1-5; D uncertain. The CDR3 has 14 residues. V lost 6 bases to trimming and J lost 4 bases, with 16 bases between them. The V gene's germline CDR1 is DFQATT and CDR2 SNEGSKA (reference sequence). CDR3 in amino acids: CSATLIAGNQPQHF. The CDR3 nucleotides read TGCAGTGCAACCTTAATAGCTGGGAATCAGCCCCAGCATTTT.

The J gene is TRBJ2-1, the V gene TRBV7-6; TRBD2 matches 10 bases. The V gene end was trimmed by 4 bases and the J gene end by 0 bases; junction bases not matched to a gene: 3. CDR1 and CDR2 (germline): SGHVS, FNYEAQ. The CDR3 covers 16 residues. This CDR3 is CASSSLAGGSYNEQFF. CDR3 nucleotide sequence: TGTGCCAGCAGCTCTTTAGCGGGAGGCTCCTACAATGAGCAGTTCTTC.

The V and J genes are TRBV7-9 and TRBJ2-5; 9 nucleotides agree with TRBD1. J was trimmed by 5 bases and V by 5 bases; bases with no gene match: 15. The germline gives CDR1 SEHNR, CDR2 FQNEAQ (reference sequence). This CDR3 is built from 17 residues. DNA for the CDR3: TGTGCCAGCAGCGAGGGACAGGGAGCGACGAGTATCGAGACCCAGTACTTC. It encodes CASSEGQGATSIETQYF. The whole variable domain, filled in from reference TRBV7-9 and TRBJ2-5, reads DTGVSQNPRHKITKRGQNVTFRCDPISEHNRLYWYRQTLGQGPEFLTYFQNEAQLEKSRLLSDRFSAERPKGSFSTLEIQRTEQGDSAMYLCASSEGQGATSIETQYFGPGTRLLVL.

The DNA for the CDR3 is TGTGCCAGCAGTTACTTGGTCGACTTAAACAGGGTACGGGAGACCCAGTACTTC. This sequence encodes CASSYLVDLNRVRETQYF. The J gene is TRBJ2-5, the V gene TRBV6-5; D might be TRBD1 (6 bases). CDR3 length: 18 amino acids. Germline V lookup: CDR1 MNHEY, CDR2 SVGAGI. The V end was cut by 1 base, the J end by 5 bases, with 23 bases between.

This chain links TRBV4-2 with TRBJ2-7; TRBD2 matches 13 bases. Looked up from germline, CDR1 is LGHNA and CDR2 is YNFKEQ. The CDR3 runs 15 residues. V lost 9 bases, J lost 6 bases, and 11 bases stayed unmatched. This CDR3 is CASRPGLAGPSEQYF. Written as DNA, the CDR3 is TGTGCCAGTCGTCCGGGACTAGCGGGGCCCAGCGAGCAGTACTTC.

CDR3 region: CASSLWGVGGYTF. The CDR3 DNA is TGTGCCAGCAGTTTATGGGGAGTCGGTGGCTACACCTTC. The chain carries TRBV28 and TRBJ1-2; unclear D gene. V lost 0 bases and J 7 bases, leaving 9 bases between the germline ends. The CDR3 extends over 13 amino acids. CDR1 and CDR2 from the germline V gene are MDHEN and SYDVKM.

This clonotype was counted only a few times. The CDR3 sequence is CASSFGGVGETQYF. The CDR3 region has the DNA TGTGCCAGCAGCTTCGGGGGGGTAGGCGAGACCCAGTACTTC. V usage is TRBV7-2 and J usage is TRBJ2-5, with 8 bases aligning to TRBD2. The CDR3 runs 14 residues. The V and J ends lost 3 bases and 5 bases, in that order; junction bases with no gene match: 5. Germline V CDR1 and CDR2: SGHTA, FQGNSA.

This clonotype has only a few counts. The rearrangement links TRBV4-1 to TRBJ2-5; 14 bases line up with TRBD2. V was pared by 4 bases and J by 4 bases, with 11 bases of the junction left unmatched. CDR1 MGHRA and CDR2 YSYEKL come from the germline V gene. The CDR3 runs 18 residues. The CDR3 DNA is TGCGCCAGCAGCCCCTACCGGGGGACTAGCGGGAGTTCAGAGACCCAGTACTTC. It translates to CASSPYRGTSGSSETQYF.

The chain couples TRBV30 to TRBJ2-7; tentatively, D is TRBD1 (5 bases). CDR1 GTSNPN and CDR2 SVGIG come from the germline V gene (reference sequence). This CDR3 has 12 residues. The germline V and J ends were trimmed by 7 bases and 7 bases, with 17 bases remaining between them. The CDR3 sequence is CAFGREGGEQYF. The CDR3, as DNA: TGTGCCTTCGGCAGGGAAGGCGGTGAGCAGTACTTC. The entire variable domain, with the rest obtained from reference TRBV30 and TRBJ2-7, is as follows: SQTIHQWPATLVQPVGSPLSLECTVEGTSNPNLYWYRQAAGRGLQLLFYSVGIGQISSEVPQNLSASRPQDRQFILSSKKLLLSDSGFYLCAFGREGGEQYFGPGTRLTVT.

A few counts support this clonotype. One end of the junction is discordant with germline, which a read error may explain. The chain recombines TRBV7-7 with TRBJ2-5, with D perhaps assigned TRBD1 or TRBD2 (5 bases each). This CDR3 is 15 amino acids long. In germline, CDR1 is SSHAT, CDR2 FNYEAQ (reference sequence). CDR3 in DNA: TGTGCTAGCAGCTTTATCGGACAACCGGGGGAGACCCAGTACTTC. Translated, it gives CASSFIGQPGETQYF.